This T cell receptor (beta chain) was sequenced in a study of cytomegalovirus exposure and HLA in healthy donors. Study as a whole: Genotyping of 300 to 450 donors showed that around 85% belonged to the Caucasian-associated ancestry cluster.

This PCR relied on a set of 60 Vbeta primers and 13 Jbeta primers. Clones were sequenced by immunoSEQ multiplex PCR, and TCRdb holds only the in-frame ones, with some missing. The data contain 150,000 to 200,000 clones, roughly 79% of them singletons. All donors participated as healthy donors of bone marrow. The V end was cut by 1 base, the J end by 12 bases, with 4 bases between. From germline, CDR1 is SGHAT and CDR2 FQNNGV. The CDR3 consists of 11 residues. General study points: Certain indistinguishable V segments, among them TRBV6-2 and TRBV6-3, were excluded.

On this clone itself: What it recognizes is unknown.

The rearrangement links TRBV11-2 to TRBJ1-6, with unresolved D. What was sequenced was PBMCs. The sequence derives from a man aged 35-49 years in good health and CMV-seronegative. The DNA for the CDR3 is TGTGCCAGCAGCTTAGGGCAACCCCTCCACTTT. This codes for CASSLGQPLHF.